These T cell receptor beta chains were read from a single sample in a study of T-cell reconstitution after alpha-beta-depleted transplantation in children. MiXCR, run by TCRdb on the PCR reads, gives a single entry per CDR3 protein. Of 450,000 to 600,000 distinct CDR3 sequences detected, approximately 20% appear once; the ten largest clones hold about 3.1%. Sequencing was performed on PBMCs from the stem cell graft donor, taken from the stem cell graft. All receptors derive from a human donor who donated a stem cell graft to a child with acute lymphoblastic leukemia. Both conserved end residues are part of each CDR3. A D gene is named only where the DNA matches it firmly. The size of a clone is reported for some rows only, either as once, few or many, or as a class for expanded clones.

>few|TRBV7-2|TRBJ2-7|-
TGTGCCAGCAGCTTGCCCCGACAGAAGCTAACCTACGAGCAGTACTTC
CASSLPRQKLTYEQYF
>-|TRBV27|TRBJ2-2|TRBD2
TGTGCCAGCAGGCAGCTAGCGGGAGGCCTTATGGGCGGGGAGCTGTTTTTT
CASRQLAGGLMGGELFF
>few|TRBV5-6|TRBJ1-1|-
TGTGCCAGCAGCCCCTTTAAAACTACGGTCACCGGTCGCGCTGAAGCTTTCTTT
CASSPFKTTVTGRAEAFF
>-|TRBV20-1|TRBJ2-7|-
TGCAGTGCTCGCGGAGAAGGGTACTACGAGCAGTACTTC
CSARGEGYYEQYF
>-|TRBV19|TRBJ2-6|-
TGTGCCAGTTACCACTCTGGGGCCAACGTCCTGACTTTC
CASYHSGANVLTF
>-|TRBV15|TRBJ2-3|-
TGTGCCACCGGGATGAGGGCATGGGGCACAGATACGCAGTATTTT
CATGMRAWGTDTQYF
>-|TRBV24-1|TRBJ2-7|TRBD1
TGTGCCACCAGAGTAGGGGGCCTTCCCTACGAGCAGTACTTC
CATRVGGLPYEQYF
>few|TRBV12-3/TRBV12-4|TRBJ2-4|-
TGTGCCAGCAGTTTAGGAGGGAGGCAAAACATTCAGTACTTC
CASSLGGRQNIQYF
>many|TRBV12-3/TRBV12-4|TRBJ1-6|-
TGTGCCAGCAGTGGAAGGGACTCACCCCTCCACTTT
CASSGRDSPLHF
>-|TRBV29-1|TRBJ2-1|-
TGCAGCTACAATGAGCAGTTCTTC
CSYNEQFF
>few|TRBV27|TRBJ1-1|TRBD1
TGTGCCAGCAGTTTATTGACAGGGTTGGGTAGCACTGAAGCTTTCTTT
CASSLLTGLGSTEAFF
>-|TRBV20-1|TRBJ1-1|-
TGCAGTGCTCGGGGACGCCCCTCTGACCCTGAAGCTTTCTTT
CSARGRPSDPEAFF
>-|TRBV5-1|TRBJ2-7|-
TGCGCCAGCAGCTTGGACGCCAGCTCAGCCCCCTACGAGCAGTACTTC
CASSLDASSAPYEQYF
>few|TRBV4-1|TRBJ1-1|TRBD1
TGCGCCAGCAGCCAGGGTCCGCGTGGGACAGCTAACACTGAAGCTTTCTTT
CASSQGPRGTANTEAFF
>few|TRBV9|TRBJ2-1|TRBD1
TGTGCCAGCAGCGCACCATGGACAGGGGGGTACAATGAGCAGTTCTTC
CASSAPWTGGYNEQFF
>-|TRBV3-1|TRBJ2-1|-
TGTGCCAGCAGCCAAGTTTGGGGGATTTACAATGAGCAGTTCTTC
CASSQVWGIYNEQFF
>few|TRBV13|TRBJ1-4|-
TGTGCCAGCAGCTTGGGAGGGAAGGTTGGAAAACTGTTTTTT
CASSLGGKVGKLFF
>few|TRBV12-3/TRBV12-4|TRBJ1-2|-
TGTGCCAGCAGTTTAGTCCTGTGGAACGGGCGGCCATACTATGGCTACACCTTC
CASSLVLWNGRPYYGYTF
>few|TRBV3-1|TRBJ2-7|TRBD2
TGTGCCAGCAGCCAAGTAGCGGGAGTGGGCGAGCAGTACTTC
CASSQVAGVGEQYF
>-|TRBV19|TRBJ2-7|TRBD1
TGTGCCAGCCGACAGGGATCGAACGAGCAGTACTTC
CASRQGSNEQYF